This T cell receptor beta chain was captured in a study of metastatic and nonmetastatic thyroid tumors. In this sample, this clone turned up many times. Trimming shortened V by 0 bases and J by 2 bases, and 14 bases separated the two germline ends. There are 16 residues in the CDR3. Germline CDR1 reads MGHRA; CDR2 reads YSYEKL. TCRdb re-analyzed the PCR reads through MiXCR. The table has roughly 90,000 clones, about 15% seen once. Each patient went into thyroid surgery without having received any treatment. The chain carries TRBV4-1 and TRBJ2-7; the D gene is possibly TRBD1 (6 bases). The sample taken for sequencing was blood. This TCR came from a female donor with papillary thyroid cancer or a benign thyroid nodule (not recorded which). Some clones in this sample may be carry-over from other donors' samples. The CDR3 region has the DNA TGCGCCAGCAGCCAAGACGGGGCCAGGGGAGCCTACGAGCAGTACTTC. This translates into CASSQDGARGAYEQYF.